This T cell receptor (beta chain) was documented in a study of cytomegalovirus exposure and HLA in healthy donors. Study details: Of 300 to 500 genotyped donors, roughly 81% grouped in the Caucasian-associated ancestry cluster. Study observations and caveats: The CMV antigen specificity of a few CMV-associated chains was confirmed through in vitro analysis.

The PCR used 60 Vbeta and 13 Jbeta primers. Sequencing used immunoSEQ multiplex PCR; TCRdb keeps in-frame clones, though not all of them. Of roughly 120,000 clones in the sample, approximately 70% are singletons; the top ten hold 9.5%. To note about this clone: Its antigen is still unknown.

Germline lookup yields CDR1 LGHNA and CDR2 YSLEER. Trimming shortened V by 0 bases and J by 8 bases, and 10 bases separated the two germline ends. CDR3 length: 13 residues. This clonotype originated in a woman aged 40 to 49 in good health and CMV-seropositive. The source material was PBMCs. The chain uses TRBV4-3 and TRBJ1-2; D call uncertain. CDR3 in DNA: TGCGCCAGCAGCCAAGACATCAGACACGGCTACACCTTC. This sequence encodes CASSQDIRHGYTF.